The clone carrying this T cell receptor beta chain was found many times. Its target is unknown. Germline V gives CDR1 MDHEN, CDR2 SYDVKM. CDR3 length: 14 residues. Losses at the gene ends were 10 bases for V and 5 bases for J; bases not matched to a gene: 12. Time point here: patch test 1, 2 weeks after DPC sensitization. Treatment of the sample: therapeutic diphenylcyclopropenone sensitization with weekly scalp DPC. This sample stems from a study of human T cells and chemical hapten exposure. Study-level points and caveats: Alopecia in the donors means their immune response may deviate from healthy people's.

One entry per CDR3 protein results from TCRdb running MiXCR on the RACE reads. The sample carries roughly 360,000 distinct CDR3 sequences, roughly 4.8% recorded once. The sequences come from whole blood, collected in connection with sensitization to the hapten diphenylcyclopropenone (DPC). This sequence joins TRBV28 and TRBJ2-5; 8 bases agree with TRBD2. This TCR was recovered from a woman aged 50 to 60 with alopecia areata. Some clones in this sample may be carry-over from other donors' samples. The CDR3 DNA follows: TGTGCCACCAAACTACACAGCGGGGGCGAGACCCAGTACTTC. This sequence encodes CATKLHSGGETQYF.